In this sample, the clone carrying this TCR beta chain turned up many times. Its matching antigen is unknown. This sample is drawn from a study of response to subunit inactivated influenza vaccine. Study-wide results and limits: Only a handful of new T cells, the authors suggested, are recruited with each seasonal influenza vaccination.

CDR1 and CDR2 from the germline V gene are LNHNV and YYDKDF (reference sequence). CDR3 length equals 14 residues. V was cut by 7 bases and J by 2 bases, with 11 bases left in between. One entry per CDR3 protein, called by TCRdb with MiXCR from the RT-PCR reads. This table has 500,000 to 600,000 distinct CDR3 sequences, about 8% appearing once. The receptor was isolated from a man between 50 and 69 years old who received an inactivated influenza vaccine. This rearrangement joins TRBV15 to TRBJ2-2, with D maybe TRBD2 (5 bases). The sample here was PBMCs from blood, taken 23 to 25 months after vaccination. CDR3 DNA: TGTGCCACCATCGGGGAAATCAACACCGGGGAGCTGTTTTTT. It encodes CATIGEINTGELFF.